This T cell receptor (beta chain) was sequenced during a study of early T cells in non-severe SARS-CoV-2 infection. Study outcomes and limitations: The matching step, a VDJdb search, favored anti-spike CD8 responses and missed private and CD4 specificities.

Unique molecular identifiers tagged individual cDNA molecules. TCRdb recomputed calls from the 5' RACE reads with MiXCR, one row per CDR3 protein. Of approximately 66,000 distinct CDR3 sequences listed, under 15% were seen once; the top ten hold roughly 5%. This clonotype occurred a few times. The target antigen is unknown. The sequence was obtained from an adult who was a healthcare worker with PCR-confirmed SARS-CoV-2 infection or an uninfected control (not recorded which). Sequencing input: whole blood.

CDR3 DNA sequence: TGTGCCAGCAGCAACTGGGACAGGCGATACGAGCAGTACTTC. This sequence encodes CASSNWDRRYEQYF. This rearrangement joins TRBV21-1 to TRBJ2-7; the D segment call TRBD1 is taken from the table without a DNA check. TRBV21-1 is given as a pseudogene. This CDR3 has 14 amino acids.